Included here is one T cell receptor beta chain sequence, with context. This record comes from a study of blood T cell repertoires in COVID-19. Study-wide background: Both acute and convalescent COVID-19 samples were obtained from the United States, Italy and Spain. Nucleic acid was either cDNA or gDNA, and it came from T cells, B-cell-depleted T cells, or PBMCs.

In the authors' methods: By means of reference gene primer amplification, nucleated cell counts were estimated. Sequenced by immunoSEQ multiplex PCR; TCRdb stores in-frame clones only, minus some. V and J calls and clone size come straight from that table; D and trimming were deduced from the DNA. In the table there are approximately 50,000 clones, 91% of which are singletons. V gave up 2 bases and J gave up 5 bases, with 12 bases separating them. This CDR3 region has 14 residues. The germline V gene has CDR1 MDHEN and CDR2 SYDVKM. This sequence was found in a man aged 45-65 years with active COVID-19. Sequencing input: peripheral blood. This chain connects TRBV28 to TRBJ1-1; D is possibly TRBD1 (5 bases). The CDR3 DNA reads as TGTGCCAGCAGTTTAGTGGGGGGAGTGACTGAAGCTTTCTTT. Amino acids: CASSLVGGVTEAFF.